Described below is a single T cell receptor beta chain sequence and its context. The PCR had 60 Vbeta and 13 Jbeta primers. Only in-frame clones appear in the TCRdb table, and some are missing; sequencing was by immunoSEQ multiplex PCR. Among approximately 190,000 clones listed, 60% to 80% were seen once. This record comes from a study of cytomegalovirus exposure and HLA in healthy donors. V trimming: 10 bases; J trimming: 0 bases; junction bases outside the gene matches: 11. The CDR3 covers 16 residues. Germline V gene sequence: CDR1 MDHEN, CDR2 SYDVKM. Specimen: PBMCs. This TCR was sampled from a woman aged 25 to 39 in good health and CMV-seropositive. The J gene is TRBJ2-1, the V gene TRBV28; TRBD2 agrees at 8 bases. DNA for the CDR3: TGTGCCATCAGACGAAACGCGGGAGGCTCCTACAATGAGCAGTTCTTC. Translating it yields CAIRRNAGGSYNEQFF.